The entry that follows covers one TCR beta chain sequence. Assay: immunoSEQ multiplex PCR; the TCRdb copy retains only in-frame clones and omits some. This table holds 150,000 or so clones, about 94% found once. The data derive from a study of cytomegalovirus exposure and HLA in healthy donors. The clonotype originates from a man aged 18-30 years in good health and CMV-seropositive. The sequenced sample was PBMCs.

The CDR3 is CASSLVDRDEQYF. In DNA, the CDR3 is TGTGCCAGCAGCTTGGTGGACAGGGACGAGCAGTACTTC. This chain connects TRBV5-6 to TRBJ2-7, with 8 bases fitting TRBD1. J lost 5 bases, V lost 0 bases, and 1 base had no gene match. This CDR3 is 13 amino acids long. Germline V gives CDR1 SGHDT, CDR2 YYEEEE.